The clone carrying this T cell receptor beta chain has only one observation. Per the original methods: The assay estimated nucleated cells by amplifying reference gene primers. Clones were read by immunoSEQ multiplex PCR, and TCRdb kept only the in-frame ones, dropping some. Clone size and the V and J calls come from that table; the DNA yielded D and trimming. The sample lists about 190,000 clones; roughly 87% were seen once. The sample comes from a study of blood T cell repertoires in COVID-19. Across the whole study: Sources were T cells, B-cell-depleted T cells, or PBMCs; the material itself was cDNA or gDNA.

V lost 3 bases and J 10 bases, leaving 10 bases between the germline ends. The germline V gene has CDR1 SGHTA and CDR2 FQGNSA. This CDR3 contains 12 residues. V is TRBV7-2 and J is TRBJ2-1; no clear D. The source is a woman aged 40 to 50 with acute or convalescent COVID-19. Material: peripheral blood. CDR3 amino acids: CASSFQWREQFF. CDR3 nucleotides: TGTGCCAGCAGCTTCCAGTGGAGAGAGCAGTTCTTC.